Given below is one T cell receptor beta chain in context. The table lists this clonotype with many counts. Its specific antigen is unknown. No much larger clonotype is one base removed from it; base qualities were not supplied. The CDR3 contains 15 residues, cysteine and phenylalanine counted. This entry keeps only the CDR3 DNA: 45 bases, framed from base 1. Trimming accounts for 0 bases at V and 4 bases at J, while the number of junction bases matched to no gene is 4. The receptor library was made with 5' RACE. Sequencing relied on an Illumina HiSeq 2000. Template switching added a universal primer binding site, and the final cDNA carried a unique molecular identifier that allowed TCR cDNA molecules to be counted accurately. Specific primers in the conserved constant-segment region were used to synthesize first-strand cDNA for the TCR alpha and beta chains. To control for contamination, each cDNA library was double barcoded with a SMART-Mk sample barcode plus Illumina barcodes. TruSeq adapter sequences, together with Illumina sample barcodes, were added in two successive PCR steps. The Illumina HiSeq platform was used with custom primers to sequence TCR alpha and beta cDNA libraries. Per the authors' processing: Unique molecular identifiers were extracted from raw reads with MiGEC, and CDR3 positions were determined with MiXCR. Recombination models were inferred per individual with the repgenHMM and IGoR tools using an EM algorithm. Shared clonotypes were analyzed with the tcR package in R, and sharing was normalized by the product of cloneset sizes. Out-of-frame nonproductive sequences were analyzed to study raw recombination free of thymic and clonal selection effects. TCRdb cleaned the public reads at Q25 with fastp, built clones with MiXCR and kept in-frame beta chains. For every CDR3 protein sequence, its rows merge into one entry that carries the most common genes and DNA. In this record, the V and J calls reflect TCRdb's handling and not the investigators' own analysis. In this sample the table shows approximately 680,000 distinct CDR3 sequences, under 8.5% of which occur a single time. The ten top clones hold around 1.6% of the sample.

This specimen comes from a study of identical twins (dated by TCRdb to 2016 to 2017). General notes on the study: The study deep-sequenced TCR alpha and beta repertoires from monozygotic twins, unrelated adults of various ages and cord blood to test whether fetal clonotypes persist. Replicate twin experiments were performed at different times using different library preparation protocols to rule out contamination.

All donors were healthy Caucasians. Three pairs of female monozygotic twins, all aged roughly 18 to 30 years, made up the twin cohort. RNA for TCR libraries was isolated from peripheral blood mononuclear cells. General findings and caveats noted by the study authors: The excess sharing between twins in beta out-of-frame sequences was weaker because fewer shared sequences reduced the signal-to-noise ratio. Because the same donors could not be followed over many years, the conclusions depended on cross-sectional statistical analysis. Recombination models systematically underestimated out-of-frame TCR alpha sharing in monozygotic twins but agreed with sharing between unrelated individuals. Fewer insertions were carried by abundant cord blood beta clonotypes; a weaker similar trend was observed in young adult naive repertoires, while no such trend was observed in memory repertoires. Compared with coincidental sharing between unrelated individuals, out-of-frame TCR alpha sequences shared between twins showed an excess of sequences with low generation probability. Invariant T cells such as MAIT and iNKT could partly confound zero-insertion analyses, although diverse VJ usage argued against such confounding for most clonotypes.

Separately, the same data were catalogued under a study of yellow fever vaccine responses in identical twins. Per the second study: The T cell response to vaccination in identical twins was reported by the authors to appear partly convergent and partly personalized. In the study, vaccine-responding T cell clones were precisely tracked in identical twins.

The receptor comes from a woman in her late teens or twenties in good health. The rearranged segments are TRBV12-3 or TRBV12-4 and TRBJ2-3, and 7 junctional nucleotides match TRBD2. The sequencing input was PBMCs. The CDR3 region has the sequence CASSLAVAGADTQYF. DNA sequence: TGTGCCAGCAGTTTAGCGGTCGCGGGAGCAGATACGCAGTATTTT.